This T cell receptor beta chain appears in the sequencing data of a study of cytomegalovirus exposure and HLA in healthy donors. Trimming took 1 base from V and 1 from J; bases not matched to a gene: 0. CDR1 is MGHRA, CDR2 YSYEKL, per germline. The CDR3 totals 15 residues. This table comes from immunoSEQ multiplex PCR, and its TCRdb copy is limited to in-frame clones, with some not included. The repertoire holds about 150,000 clones, with about 86% as singletons. The clonotype comes from a man aged 18 to 30 in good health and CMV-seropositive. The sample comprised PBMCs. The rearrangement uses TRBV4-1 and TRBJ1-5; TRBD1 matches 8 bases. The chain's CDR3 is CASSQGDRSNQPQHF. The CDR3 DNA reads TGCGCCAGCAGCCAAGGGGACAGGAGCAATCAGCCCCAGCATTTT.